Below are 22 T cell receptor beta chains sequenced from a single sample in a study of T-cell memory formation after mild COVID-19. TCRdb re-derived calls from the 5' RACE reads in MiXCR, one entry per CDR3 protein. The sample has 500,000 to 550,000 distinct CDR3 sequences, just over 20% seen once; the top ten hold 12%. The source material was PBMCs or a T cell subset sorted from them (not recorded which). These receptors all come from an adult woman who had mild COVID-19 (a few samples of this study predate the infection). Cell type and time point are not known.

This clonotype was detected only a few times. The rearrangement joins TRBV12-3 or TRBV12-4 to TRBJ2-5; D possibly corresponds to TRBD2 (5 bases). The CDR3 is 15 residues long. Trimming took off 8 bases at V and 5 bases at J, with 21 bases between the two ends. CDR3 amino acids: CASLSGIRGIETQYF. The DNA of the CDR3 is TGTGCCAGCCTCTCTGGAATCCGGGGTATCGAGACCCAGTACTTC.

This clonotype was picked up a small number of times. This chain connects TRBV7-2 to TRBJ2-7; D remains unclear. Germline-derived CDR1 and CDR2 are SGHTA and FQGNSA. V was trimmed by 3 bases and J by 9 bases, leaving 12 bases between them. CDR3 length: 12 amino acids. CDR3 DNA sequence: TGTGCCAGCAGCTTGGGTACGGGTTGGCAGTACTTC. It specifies CASSLGTGWQYF.

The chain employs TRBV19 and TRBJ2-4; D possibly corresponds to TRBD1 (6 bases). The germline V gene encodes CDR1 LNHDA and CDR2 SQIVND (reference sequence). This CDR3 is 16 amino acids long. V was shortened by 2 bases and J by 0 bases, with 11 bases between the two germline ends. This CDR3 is CASSIRDIGAKNIQYF. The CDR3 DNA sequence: TGTGCCAGTAGTATACGGGACATCGGAGCCAAAAACATTCAGTACTTC. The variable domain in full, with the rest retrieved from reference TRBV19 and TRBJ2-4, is DGGITQSPKYLFRKEGQNVTLSCEQNLNHDAMYWYRQDPGQGLRLIYYSQIVNDFQKGDIAEGYSVSREKKESFPLTVTSAQKNPTAFYLCASSIRDIGAKNIQYFGAGTRLSVL.

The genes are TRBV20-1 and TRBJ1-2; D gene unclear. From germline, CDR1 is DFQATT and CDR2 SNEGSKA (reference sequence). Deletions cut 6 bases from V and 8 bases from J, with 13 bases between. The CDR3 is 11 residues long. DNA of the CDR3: TGCAGTGCGGGGTACCAGGAGGGCTACACCTTC. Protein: CSAGYQEGYTF.

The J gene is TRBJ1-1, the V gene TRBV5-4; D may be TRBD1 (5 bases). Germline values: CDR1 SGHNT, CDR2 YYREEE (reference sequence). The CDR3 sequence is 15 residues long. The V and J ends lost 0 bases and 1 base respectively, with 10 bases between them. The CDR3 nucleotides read TGTGCCAGCAGCTTGGTGGGGGGAAGGAACACTGAAGCTTTCTTT. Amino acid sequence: CASSLVGGRNTEAFF. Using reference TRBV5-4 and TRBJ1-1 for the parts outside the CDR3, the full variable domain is ETGVTQSPTHLIKTRGQQVTLRCSSQSGHNTVSWYQQALGQGPQFIFQYYREEENGRGNFPPRFSGLQFPNYSSELNVNALELDDSALYLCASSLVGGRNTEAFFGQGTRLTVV.

The CDR3 DNA reads TGTGCCAGCAGTTCGGGACCTAGCAATCAGCCCCAGCATTTT. Amino acid sequence: CASSSGPSNQPQHF. The V call is TRBV12-3 or TRBV12-4, the J call TRBJ1-5; D perhaps matches TRBD1 (5 bases). V was pared by 4 bases and J by 0 bases, with 7 bases between. CDR3 length equals 14 residues.

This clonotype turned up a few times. DNA of the CDR3: TGTGCCAGCAGTGGGGGACAGGGAGGGTATGGCTACACCTTC. It encodes CASSGGQGGYGYTF. This chain joins TRBV12-3 or TRBV12-4 and TRBJ1-2, with 9 nucleotides matching TRBD1. V gave up 5 bases and J gave up 5 bases; unmatched junction bases: 6. CDR3 size: 14 residues.

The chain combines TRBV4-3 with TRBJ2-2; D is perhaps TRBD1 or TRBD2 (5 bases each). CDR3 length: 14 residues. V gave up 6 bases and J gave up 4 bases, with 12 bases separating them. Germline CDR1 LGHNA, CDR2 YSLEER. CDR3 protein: CASRVYGGTGELFF. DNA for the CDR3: TGCGCCAGCAGAGTTTATGGGGGCACCGGGGAGCTGTTTTTT.

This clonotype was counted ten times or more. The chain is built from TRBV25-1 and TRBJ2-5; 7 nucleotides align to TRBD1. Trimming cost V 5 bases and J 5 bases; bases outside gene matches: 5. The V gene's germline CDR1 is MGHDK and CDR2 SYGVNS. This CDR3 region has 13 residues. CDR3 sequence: CASSRGGRETQYF. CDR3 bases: TGTGCCAGCAGTAGAGGGGGCAGGGAGACCCAGTACTTC.

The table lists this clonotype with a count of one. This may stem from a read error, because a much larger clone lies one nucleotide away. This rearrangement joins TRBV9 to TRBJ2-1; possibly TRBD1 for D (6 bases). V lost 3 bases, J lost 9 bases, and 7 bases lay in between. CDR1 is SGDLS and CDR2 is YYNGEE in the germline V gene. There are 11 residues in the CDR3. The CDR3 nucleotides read TGTGCCAGCAGCGAAGGGGGTGAGCAGTTCTTC. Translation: CASSEGGEQFF.

In DNA form, the CDR3 reads TGTGCCAGCAGCTTAGAAAGGACCAGTAATTCACCCCTCCACTTT. Translation: CASSLERTSNSPLHF. The V call is TRBV11-2, the J call TRBJ1-6; D unclear. CDR1 is SGHAT and CDR2 is FQNNGV in the germline V gene. This CDR3 spans 15 amino acids. Deletions cut 0 bases from V and 6 bases from J, with 9 bases between.

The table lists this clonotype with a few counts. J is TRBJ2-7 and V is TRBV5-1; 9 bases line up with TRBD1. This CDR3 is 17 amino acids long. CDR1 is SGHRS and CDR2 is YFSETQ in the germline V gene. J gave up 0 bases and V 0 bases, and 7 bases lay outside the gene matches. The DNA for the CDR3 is TGCGCCAGCAGCTTGGTATCAGGGACAGGGAGCTCCTACGAGCAGTACTTC. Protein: CASSLVSGTGSSYEQYF.

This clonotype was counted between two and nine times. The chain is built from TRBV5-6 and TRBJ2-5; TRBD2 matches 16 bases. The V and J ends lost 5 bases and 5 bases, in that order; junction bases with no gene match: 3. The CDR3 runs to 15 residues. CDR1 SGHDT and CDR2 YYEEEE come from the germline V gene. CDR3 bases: TGTGCCAGCAGGGGACTAGCGGGGGGGCAGGAGACCCAGTACTTC. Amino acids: CASRGLAGGQETQYF.

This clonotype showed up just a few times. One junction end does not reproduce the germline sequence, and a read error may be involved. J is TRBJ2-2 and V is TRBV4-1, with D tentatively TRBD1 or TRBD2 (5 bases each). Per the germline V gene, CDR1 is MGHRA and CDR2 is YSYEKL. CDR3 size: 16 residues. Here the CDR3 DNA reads TGCGCCAGCAACCAAGATAGACCGGGGACGACCGGGGAGCTGTTTTTT. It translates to CASNQDRPGTTGELFF.

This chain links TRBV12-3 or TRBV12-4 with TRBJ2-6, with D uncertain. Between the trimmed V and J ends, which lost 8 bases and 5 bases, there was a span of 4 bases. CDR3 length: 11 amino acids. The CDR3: CASLRANVLTF. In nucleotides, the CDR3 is TGTGCCAGCCTACGGGCCAACGTCCTGACTTTC.

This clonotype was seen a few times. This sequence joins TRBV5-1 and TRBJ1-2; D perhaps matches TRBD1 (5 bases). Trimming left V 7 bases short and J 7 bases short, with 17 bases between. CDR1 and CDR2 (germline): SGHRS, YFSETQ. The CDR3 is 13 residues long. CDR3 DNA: TGCGCCAGCGCATCACAGGACGAGGGTGGCTACACCTTC. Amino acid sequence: CASASQDEGGYTF.

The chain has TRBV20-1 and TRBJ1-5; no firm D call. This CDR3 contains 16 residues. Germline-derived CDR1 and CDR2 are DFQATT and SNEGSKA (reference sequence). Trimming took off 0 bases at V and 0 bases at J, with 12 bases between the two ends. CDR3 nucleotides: TGCAGTGCTAGAGATAGGTCACACTATAGCAATCAGCCCCAGCATTTT. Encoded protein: CSARDRSHYSNQPQHF.

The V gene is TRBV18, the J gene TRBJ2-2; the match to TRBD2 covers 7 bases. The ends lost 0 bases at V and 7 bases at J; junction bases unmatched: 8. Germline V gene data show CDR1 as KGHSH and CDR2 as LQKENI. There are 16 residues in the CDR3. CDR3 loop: CASSPPLSGGIGELFF. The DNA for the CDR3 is TGTGCCAGCTCACCACCTTTGTCGGGGGGAATCGGGGAGCTGTTTTTT.

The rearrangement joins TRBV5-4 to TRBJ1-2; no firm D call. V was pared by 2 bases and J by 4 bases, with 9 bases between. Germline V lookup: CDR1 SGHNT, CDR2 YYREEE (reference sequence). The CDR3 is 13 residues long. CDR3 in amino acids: CASSLRLVYGYTF. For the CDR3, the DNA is TGTGCCAGCAGCTTACGACTGGTCTATGGCTACACCTTC.

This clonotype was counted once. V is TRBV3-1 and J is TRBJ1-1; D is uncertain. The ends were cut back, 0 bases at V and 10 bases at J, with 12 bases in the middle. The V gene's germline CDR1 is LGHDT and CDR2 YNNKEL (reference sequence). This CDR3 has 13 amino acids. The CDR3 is CASSQDYGRVAFF. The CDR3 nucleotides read TGTGCCAGCAGCCAAGATTACGGTCGAGTAGCTTTCTTT.

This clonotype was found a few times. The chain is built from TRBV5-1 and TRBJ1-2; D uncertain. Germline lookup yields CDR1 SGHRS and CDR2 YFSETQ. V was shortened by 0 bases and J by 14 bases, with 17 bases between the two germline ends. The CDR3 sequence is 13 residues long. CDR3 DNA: TGCGCCAGCAGCTTGGGGGGTCAGGCCCTGCTGACCTTC. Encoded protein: CASSLGGQALLTF. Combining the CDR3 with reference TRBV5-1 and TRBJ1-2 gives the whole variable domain KAGVTQTPRYLIKTRGQQVTLSCSPISGHRSVSWYQQTPGQGLQFLFEYFSETQRNKGNFPGRFSGRQFSNSRSEMNVSTLELGDSALYLCASSLGGQALLTFGSGTRLTVV.

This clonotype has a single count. CDR3 DNA sequence: TGTGCCATAATCCTCCGGGACGCCAATTCACCCCTCCACTTT. The encoded protein is CAIILRDANSPLHF. The gene calls are TRBV2 and TRBJ1-6; a weak D match, TRBD1 (5 bases). The CDR3 is 14 residues long. V lost 10 bases, J lost 7 bases, and 17 bases lay in between. Germline CDR1 and CDR2: SNHLY and FYNNEI. Combining the CDR3 with reference TRBV2 and TRBJ1-6 gives the whole variable domain EPEVTQTPSHQVTQMGQEVILRCVPISNHLYFYWYRQILGQKVEFLVSFYNNEISEKSEIFDDQFSVERPDGSNFTLKIRSTKLEDSAMYFCAIILRDANSPLHFGNGTRLTVT.